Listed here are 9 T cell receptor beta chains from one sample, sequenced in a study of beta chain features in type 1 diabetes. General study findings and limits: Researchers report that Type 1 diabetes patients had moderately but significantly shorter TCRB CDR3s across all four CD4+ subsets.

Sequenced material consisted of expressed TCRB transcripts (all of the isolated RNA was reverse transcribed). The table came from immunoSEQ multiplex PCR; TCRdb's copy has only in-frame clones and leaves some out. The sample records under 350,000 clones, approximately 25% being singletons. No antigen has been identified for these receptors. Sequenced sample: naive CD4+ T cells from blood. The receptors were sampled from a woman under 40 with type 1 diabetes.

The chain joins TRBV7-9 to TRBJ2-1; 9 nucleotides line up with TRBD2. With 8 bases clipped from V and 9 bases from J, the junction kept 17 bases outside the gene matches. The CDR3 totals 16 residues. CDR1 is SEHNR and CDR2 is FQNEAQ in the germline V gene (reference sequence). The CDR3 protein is CASGAGGSFFWGEQFF. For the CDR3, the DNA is TGTGCCAGCGGAGCGGGAGGAAGCTTCTTTTGGGGTGAGCAGTTCTTC.

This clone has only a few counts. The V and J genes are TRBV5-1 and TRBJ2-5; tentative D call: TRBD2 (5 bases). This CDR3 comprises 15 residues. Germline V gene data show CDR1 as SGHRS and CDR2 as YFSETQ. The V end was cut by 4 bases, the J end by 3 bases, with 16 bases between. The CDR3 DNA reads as TGCGCCAGCAGCCCCGGCACTAGACAAGAAGAGACCCAGTACTTC. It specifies CASSPGTRQEETQYF.

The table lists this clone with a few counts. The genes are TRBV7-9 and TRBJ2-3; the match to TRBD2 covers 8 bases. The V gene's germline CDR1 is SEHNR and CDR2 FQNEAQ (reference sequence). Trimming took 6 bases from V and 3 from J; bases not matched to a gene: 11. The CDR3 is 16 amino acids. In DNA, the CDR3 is TGTGCCAGCAGATCTCTACCAGCGGGAGAAACAGATACGCAGTATTTT. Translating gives CASRSLPAGETDTQYF.

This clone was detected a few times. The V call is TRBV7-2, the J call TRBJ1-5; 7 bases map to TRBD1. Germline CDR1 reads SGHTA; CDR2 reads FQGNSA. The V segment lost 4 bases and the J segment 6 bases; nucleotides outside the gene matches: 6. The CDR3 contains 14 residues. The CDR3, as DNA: TGTGCCAGCAGCTCTACAGGGGCTCTTCAGCCCCAGCATTTT. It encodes CASSSTGALQPQHF.

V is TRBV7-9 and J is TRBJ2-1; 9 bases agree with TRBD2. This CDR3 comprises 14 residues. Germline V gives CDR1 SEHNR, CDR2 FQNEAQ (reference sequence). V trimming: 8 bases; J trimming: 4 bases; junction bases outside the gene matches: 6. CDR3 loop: CASHSGRGYNEQFF. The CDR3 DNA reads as TGTGCCAGCCATAGCGGGAGAGGGTACAATGAGCAGTTCTTC. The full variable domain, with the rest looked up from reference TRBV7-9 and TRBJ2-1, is DTGVSQNPRHKITKRGQNVTFRCDPISEHNRLYWYRQTLGQGPEFLTYFQNEAQLEKSRLLSDRFSAERPKGSFSTLEIQRTEQGDSAMYLCASHSGRGYNEQFFGPGTRLTVL.

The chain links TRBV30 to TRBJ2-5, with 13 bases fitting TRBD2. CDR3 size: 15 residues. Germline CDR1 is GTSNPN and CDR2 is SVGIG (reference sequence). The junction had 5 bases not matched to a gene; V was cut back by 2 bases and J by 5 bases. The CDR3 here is CAWSTGLAGKETQYF. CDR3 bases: TGTGCCTGGAGTACGGGACTAGCGGGAAAGGAGACCCAGTACTTC.

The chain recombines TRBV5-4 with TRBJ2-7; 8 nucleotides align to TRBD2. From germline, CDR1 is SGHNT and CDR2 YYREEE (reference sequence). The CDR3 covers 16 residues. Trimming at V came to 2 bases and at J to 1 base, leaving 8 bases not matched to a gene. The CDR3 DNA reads TGTGCCAGCAGCTTTTTTATGCGGGAGGCGTCCTACGAGCAGTACTTC. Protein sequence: CASSFFMREASYEQYF.

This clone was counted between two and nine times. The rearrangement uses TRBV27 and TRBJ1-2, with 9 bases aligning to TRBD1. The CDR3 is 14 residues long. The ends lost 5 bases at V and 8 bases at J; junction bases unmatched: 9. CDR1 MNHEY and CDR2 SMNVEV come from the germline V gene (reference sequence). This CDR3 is CASSPWTGEVGYTF. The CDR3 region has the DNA TGTGCCAGCAGTCCATGGACAGGGGAGGTCGGCTACACCTTC.

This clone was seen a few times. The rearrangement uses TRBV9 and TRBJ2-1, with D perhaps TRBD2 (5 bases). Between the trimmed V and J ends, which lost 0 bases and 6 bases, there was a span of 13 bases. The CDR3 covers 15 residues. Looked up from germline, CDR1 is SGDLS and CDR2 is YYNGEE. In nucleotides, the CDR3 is TGTGCCAGCAGCGTAGAACTAGATTTTATCAATGAGCAGTTCTTC. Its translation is CASSVELDFINEQFF.